This entry describes one T cell receptor (beta chain). No antigen is known for it. Sequenced by immunoSEQ multiplex PCR; TCRdb stores in-frame clones only, minus some. The table shows some 64,000 clones, with 90% to 96% occurring only once. CDR1 is LNHDA and CDR2 is SQIVND in the germline V gene (reference sequence). This CDR3 is built from 19 residues. The J segment lost 0 bases and the V segment lost 1 base, leaving 7 bases of the junction unmatched. This entry comes from a study of cytomegalovirus exposure and HLA in healthy donors. Notes on the study in general: The tendency of first-cohort TCR clusters to co-occur in the roughly 110 validation repertoires was identified by a subsequent analysis. There were over 150 TCR beta chains listed as cytomegalovirus-associated. Using the classifier, cytomegalovirus status was reportedly diagnosed with high specificity and sensitivity. As confirmed in vitro, a few CMV-associated chains were specific for CMV antigens.

This clonotype originated in a woman under 30 in good health and CMV-seronegative. The J gene is TRBJ2-6, the V gene TRBV19; 9 positions match TRBD2. The sequenced material came from PBMCs. The chain's CDR3 is CASSIVRASGNSGANVLTF. CDR3 nucleotide sequence: TGTGCCAGTAGTATAGTTCGGGCTAGCGGGAACTCTGGGGCCAACGTCCTGACTTTC. The entire variable domain, with the rest obtained from reference TRBV19 and TRBJ2-6, is as follows: DGGITQSPKYLFRKEGQNVTLSCEQNLNHDAMYWYRQDPGQGLRLIYYSQIVNDFQKGDIAEGYSVSREKKESFPLTVTSAQKNPTAFYLCASSIVRASGNSGANVLTFGAGSRLTVL.